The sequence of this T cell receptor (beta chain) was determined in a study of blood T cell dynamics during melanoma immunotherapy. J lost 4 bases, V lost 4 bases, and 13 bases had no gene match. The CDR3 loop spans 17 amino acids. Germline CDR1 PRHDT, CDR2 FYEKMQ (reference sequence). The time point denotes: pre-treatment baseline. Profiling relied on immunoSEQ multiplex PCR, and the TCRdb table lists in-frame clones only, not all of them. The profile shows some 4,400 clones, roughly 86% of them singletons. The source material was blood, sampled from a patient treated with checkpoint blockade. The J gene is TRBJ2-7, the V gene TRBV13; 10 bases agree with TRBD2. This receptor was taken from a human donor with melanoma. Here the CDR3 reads CASSSLAGWLGRYEQYF. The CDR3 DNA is TGTGCCAGCAGCTCACTAGCGGGATGGCTGGGGAGGTACGAGCAGTACTTC.